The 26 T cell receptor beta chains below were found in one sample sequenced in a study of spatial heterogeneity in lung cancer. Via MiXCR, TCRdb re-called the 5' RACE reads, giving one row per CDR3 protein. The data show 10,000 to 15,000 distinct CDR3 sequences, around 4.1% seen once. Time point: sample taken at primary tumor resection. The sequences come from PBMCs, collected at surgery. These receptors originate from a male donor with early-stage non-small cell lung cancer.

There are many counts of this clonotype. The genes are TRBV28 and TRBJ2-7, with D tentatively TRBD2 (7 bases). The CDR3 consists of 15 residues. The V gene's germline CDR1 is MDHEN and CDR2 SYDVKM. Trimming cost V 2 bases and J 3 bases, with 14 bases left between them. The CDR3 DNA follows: TGTGCCAGCAGTTTAGCAGAGGGGGGGAACTACGAGCAGTACTTC. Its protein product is CASSLAEGGNYEQYF.

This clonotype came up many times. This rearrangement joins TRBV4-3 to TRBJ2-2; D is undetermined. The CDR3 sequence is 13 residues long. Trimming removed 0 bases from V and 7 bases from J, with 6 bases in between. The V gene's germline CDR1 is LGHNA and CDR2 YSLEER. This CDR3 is CASSQDFSGELFF. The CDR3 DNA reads TGCGCCAGCAGCCAAGATTTTAGCGGGGAGCTGTTTTTT.

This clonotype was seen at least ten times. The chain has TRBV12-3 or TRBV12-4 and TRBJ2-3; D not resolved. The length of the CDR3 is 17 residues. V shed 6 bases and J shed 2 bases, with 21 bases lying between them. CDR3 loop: CASSPRRLPRDTDTQYF. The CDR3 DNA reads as TGTGCCAGCAGCCCCAGGAGACTCCCAAGGGACACAGATACGCAGTATTTT.

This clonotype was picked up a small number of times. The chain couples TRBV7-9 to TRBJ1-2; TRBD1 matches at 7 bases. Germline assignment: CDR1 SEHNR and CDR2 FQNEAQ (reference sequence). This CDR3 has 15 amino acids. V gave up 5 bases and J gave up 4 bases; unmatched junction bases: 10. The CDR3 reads CASSPRDSGAYGYTF. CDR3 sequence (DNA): TGTGCCAGCAGCCCCCGGGACAGTGGAGCCTATGGCTACACCTTC.

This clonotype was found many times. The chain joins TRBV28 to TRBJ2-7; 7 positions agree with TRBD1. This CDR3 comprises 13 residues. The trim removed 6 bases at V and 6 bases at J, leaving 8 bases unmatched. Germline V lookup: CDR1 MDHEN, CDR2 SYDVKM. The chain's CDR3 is CASSGKGQPEQYF. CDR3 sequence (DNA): TGTGCCAGCAGCGGCAAGGGACAGCCCGAGCAGTACTTC.

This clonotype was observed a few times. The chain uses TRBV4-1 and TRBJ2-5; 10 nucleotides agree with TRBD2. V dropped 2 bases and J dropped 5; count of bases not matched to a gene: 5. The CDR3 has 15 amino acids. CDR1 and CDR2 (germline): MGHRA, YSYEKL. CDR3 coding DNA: TGCGCCAGCAGCCAACTAGCGGGAGAGGGGGAGACCCAGTACTTC. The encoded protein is CASSQLAGEGETQYF.

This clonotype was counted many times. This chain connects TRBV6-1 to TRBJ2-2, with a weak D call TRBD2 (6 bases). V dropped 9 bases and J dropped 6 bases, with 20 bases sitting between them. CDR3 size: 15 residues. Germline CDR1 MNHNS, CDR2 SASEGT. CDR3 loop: CASEKGVGEAGELFF. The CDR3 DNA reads TGTGCCAGTGAAAAGGGTGTGGGGGAGGCCGGGGAGCTGTTTTTT.

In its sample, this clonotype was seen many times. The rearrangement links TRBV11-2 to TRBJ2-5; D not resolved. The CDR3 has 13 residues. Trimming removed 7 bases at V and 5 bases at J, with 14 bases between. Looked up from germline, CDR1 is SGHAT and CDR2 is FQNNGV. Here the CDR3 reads CASIRGPGETQYF. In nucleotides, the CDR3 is TGTGCCAGCATCCGTGGGCCCGGGGAGACCCAGTACTTC.

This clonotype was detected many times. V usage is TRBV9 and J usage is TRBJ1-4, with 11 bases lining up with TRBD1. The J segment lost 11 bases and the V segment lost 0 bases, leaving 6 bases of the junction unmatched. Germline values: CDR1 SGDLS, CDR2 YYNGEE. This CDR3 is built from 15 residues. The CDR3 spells CASSVVPDRGHKLFF. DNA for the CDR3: TGTGCCAGCAGCGTAGTCCCGGACAGGGGGCATAAACTGTTTTTT.

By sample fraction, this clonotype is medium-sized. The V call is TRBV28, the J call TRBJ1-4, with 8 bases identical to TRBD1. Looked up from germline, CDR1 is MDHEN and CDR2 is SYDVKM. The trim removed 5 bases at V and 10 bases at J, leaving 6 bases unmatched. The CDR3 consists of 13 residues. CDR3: CASSQGQGLKLFF. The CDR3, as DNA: TGTGCCAGCAGTCAAGGACAGGGATTAAAACTGTTTTTT. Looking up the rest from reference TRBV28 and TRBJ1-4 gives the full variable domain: DVKVTQSSRYLVKRTGEKVFLECVQDMDHENMFWYRQDPGLGLRLIYFSYDVKMKEKGDIPEGYSVSREKKERFSLILESASTNQTSMYLCASSQGQGLKLFFGSGTQLSVL.

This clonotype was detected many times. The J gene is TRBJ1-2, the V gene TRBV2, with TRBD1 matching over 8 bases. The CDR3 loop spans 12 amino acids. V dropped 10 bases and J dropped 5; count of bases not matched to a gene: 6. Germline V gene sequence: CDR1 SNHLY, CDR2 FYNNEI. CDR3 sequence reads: CANSGTGYGYTF. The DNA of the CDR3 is TGTGCCAACTCCGGGACAGGTTATGGCTACACCTTC.

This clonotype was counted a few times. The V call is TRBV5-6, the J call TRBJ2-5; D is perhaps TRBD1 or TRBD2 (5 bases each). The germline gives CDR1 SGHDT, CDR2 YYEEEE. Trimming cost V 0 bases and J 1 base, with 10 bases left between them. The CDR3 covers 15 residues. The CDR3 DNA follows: TGTGCCAGCAGCTTGGCCCGGGGCAGCCAAGAGACCCAGTACTTC. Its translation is CASSLARGSQETQYF.

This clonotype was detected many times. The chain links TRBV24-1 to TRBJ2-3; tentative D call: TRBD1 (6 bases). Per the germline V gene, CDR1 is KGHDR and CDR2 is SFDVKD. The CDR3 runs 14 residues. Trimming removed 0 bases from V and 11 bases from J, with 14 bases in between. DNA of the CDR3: TGTGCCACCAGTGATTTGCGTACAGGGATTGGGCAGTATTTT. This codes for CATSDLRTGIGQYF.

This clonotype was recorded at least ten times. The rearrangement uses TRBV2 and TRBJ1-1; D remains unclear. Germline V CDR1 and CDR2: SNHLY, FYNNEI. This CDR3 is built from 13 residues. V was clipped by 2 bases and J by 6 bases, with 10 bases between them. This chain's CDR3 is CASSEIPRAEAFF. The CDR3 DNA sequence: TGTGCCAGCAGTGAAATCCCGCGGGCTGAAGCTTTCTTT. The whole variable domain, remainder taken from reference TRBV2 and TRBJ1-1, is EPEVTQTPSHQVTQMGQEVILRCVPISNHLYFYWYRQILGQKVEFLVSFYNNEISEKSEIFDDQFSVERPDGSNFTLKIRSTKLEDSAMYFCASSEIPRAEAFFGQGTRLTVV.

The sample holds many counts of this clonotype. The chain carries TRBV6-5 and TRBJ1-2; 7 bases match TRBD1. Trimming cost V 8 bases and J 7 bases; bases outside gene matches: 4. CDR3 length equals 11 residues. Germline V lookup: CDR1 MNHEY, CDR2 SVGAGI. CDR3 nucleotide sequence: TGTGCCAGCGGGGAGGGGGCTGGCTACACCTTC. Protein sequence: CASGEGAGYTF.

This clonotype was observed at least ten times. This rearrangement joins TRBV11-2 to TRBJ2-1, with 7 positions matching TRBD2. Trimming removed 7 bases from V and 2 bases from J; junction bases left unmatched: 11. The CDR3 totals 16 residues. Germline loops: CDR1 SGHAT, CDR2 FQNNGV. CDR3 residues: CASTTTRGRTYNEQFF. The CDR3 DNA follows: TGTGCCAGCACCACCACCCGCGGGAGAACCTACAATGAGCAGTTCTTC.

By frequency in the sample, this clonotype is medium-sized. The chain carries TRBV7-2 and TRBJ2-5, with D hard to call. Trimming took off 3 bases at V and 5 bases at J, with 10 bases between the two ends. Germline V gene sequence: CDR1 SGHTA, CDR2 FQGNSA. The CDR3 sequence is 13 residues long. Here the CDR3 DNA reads TGTGCCAGCAGCTTCTCCCGCACGGAGACCCAGTACTTC. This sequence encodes CASSFSRTETQYF.

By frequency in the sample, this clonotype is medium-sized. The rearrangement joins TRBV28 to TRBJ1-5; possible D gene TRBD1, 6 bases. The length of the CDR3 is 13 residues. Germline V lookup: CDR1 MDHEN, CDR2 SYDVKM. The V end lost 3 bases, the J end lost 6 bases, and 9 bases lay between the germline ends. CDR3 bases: TGTGCCAGCAGTTTGGAGGGGGTTCAGCCCCAGCATTTT. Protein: CASSLEGVQPQHF.

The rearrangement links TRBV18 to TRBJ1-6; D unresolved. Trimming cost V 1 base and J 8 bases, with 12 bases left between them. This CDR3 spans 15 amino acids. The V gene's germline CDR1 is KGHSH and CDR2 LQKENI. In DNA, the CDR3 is TGTGCCAGCTCACCACGACGGAATGCTGATTCACCCCTCCACTTT. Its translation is CASSPRRNADSPLHF.

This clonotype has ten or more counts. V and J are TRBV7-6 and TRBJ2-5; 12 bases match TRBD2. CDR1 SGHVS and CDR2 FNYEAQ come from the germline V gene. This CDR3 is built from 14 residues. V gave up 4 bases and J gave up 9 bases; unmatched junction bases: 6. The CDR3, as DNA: TGTGCCAGCAGCTCTGTACTAGCGGGAGGAGCCCAGTACTTC. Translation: CASSSVLAGGAQYF.

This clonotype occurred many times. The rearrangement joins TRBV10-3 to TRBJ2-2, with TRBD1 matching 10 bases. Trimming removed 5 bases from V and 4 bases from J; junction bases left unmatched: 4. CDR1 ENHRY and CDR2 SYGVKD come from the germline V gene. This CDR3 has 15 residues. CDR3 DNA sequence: TGTGCCATCAGTCCGGGACAGGGGACCACCGGGGAGCTGTTTTTT. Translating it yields CAISPGQGTTGELFF.

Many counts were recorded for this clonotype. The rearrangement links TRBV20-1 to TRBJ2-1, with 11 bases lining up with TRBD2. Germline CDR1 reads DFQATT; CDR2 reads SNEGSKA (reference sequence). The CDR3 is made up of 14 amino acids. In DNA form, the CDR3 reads TGCAGCGCCACCCAGACTAGCGGGATCAATGAGCAGTTCTTC. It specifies CSATQTSGINEQFF.

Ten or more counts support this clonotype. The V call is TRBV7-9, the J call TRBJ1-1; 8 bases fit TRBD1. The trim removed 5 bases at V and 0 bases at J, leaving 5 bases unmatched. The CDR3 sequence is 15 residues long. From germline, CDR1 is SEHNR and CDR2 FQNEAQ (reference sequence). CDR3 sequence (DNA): TGTGCCAGCAGCCCACAGGGGGGAGTGAACACTGAAGCTTTCTTT. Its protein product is CASSPQGGVNTEAFF.

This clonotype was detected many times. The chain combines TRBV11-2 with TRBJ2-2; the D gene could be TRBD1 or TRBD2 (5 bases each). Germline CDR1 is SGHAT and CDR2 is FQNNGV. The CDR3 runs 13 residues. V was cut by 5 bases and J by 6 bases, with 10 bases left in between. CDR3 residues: CASSTRGAGELFF. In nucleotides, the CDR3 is TGTGCCAGCAGCACGAGGGGCGCCGGGGAGCTGTTTTTT.

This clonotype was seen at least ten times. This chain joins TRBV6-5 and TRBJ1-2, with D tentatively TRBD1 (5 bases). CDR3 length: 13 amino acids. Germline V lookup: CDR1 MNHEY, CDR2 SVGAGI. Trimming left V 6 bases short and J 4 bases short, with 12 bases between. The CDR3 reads CASSVGGGYGYTF. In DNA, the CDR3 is TGTGCCAGCAGCGTGGGGGGGGGCTATGGCTACACCTTC.

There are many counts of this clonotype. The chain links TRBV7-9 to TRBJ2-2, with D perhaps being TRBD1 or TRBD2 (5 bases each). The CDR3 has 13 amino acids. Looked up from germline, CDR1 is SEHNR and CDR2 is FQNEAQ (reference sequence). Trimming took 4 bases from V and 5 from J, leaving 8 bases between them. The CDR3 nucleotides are TGTGCCAGCAGCTGGGGGAGTACCGGGGAGCTGTTTTTT. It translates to CASSWGSTGELFF.